These 11 T cell receptor beta chains originate from one sample sequenced in a study of T cells in Graves' hyperthyroidism and ophthalmopathy. Amplification of TCR beta CDR3 regions used RNA as the template. Using the HTBI primer set, a first-round RT-PCR was run on the TCR CDR3. TCRdb processed the multiplex PCR reads anew with MiXCR; each CDR3 protein has one entry. The sample has 730,000 or so distinct CDR3 sequences, 15% to 20% seen once. Sequences were obtained from blood. The source of these receptors is a woman aged 45-65 years with Graves' hyperthyroidism that later progressed to Graves' ophthalmopathy.

This clonotype was seen more than once but under ten times. The V call is TRBV9, the J call TRBJ1-3; D is ambiguous. Trimming removed 2 bases at V and 0 bases at J, with 9 bases between. This CDR3 has 15 residues. Germline V gene lookup returns CDR1 SGDLS and CDR2 YYNGEE. In DNA, the CDR3 is TGTGCCAGCAGCGTGGACTGGAGCTCTGGAAACACCATATATTTT. Residues: CASSVDWSSGNTIYF.

This clonotype was counted at least ten times. This sequence joins TRBV2 and TRBJ2-3, with D maybe TRBD1 (5 bases). Germline assignment: CDR1 SNHLY and CDR2 FYNNEI. CDR3 size: 14 residues. Between the trimmed V and J ends, which lost 2 bases and 6 bases, there was a span of 12 bases. This CDR3 reads CASSETRAYDTQYF. DNA for the CDR3: TGTGCCAGCAGTGAAACCAGGGCGTATGATACGCAGTATTTT.

The chain employs TRBV5-1 and TRBJ1-4; 8 bases map to TRBD1. V lost 5 bases, J lost 5 bases, and 8 bases stayed unmatched. Germline V gene lookup returns CDR1 SGHRS and CDR2 YFSETQ. The CDR3 contains 15 residues. The CDR3 DNA reads as TGCGCCAGCAGTCTCCTGACAGGGGTCAATGAAAAACTGTTTTTT. This translates into CASSLLTGVNEKLFF. Filled out from reference TRBV5-1 and TRBJ1-4, the complete variable domain reads KAGVTQTPRYLIKTRGQQVTLSCSPISGHRSVSWYQQTPGQGLQFLFEYFSETQRNKGNFPGRFSGRQFSNSRSEMNVSTLELGDSALYLCASSLLTGVNEKLFFGSGTQLSVL.

V and J are TRBV9 and TRBJ1-1; D is uncertain. CDR1 is SGDLS and CDR2 is YYNGEE in the germline V gene. The CDR3 is 17 amino acids. Trimming pared 3 bases from V and 0 bases from J, leaving 18 bases between. The CDR3 bases are TGTGCCAGCAGCGAGAGGGAGGCTTGGCAGGTGAACACTGAAGCTTTCTTT. The encoded protein is CASSEREAWQVNTEAFF. Full variable domain (missing parts from reference TRBV9 and TRBJ1-1): DSGVTQTPKHLITATGQRVTLRCSPRSGDLSVYWYQQSLDQGLQFLIQYYNGEERAKGNILERFSAQQFPDLHSELNLSSLELGDSALYFCASSEREAWQVNTEAFFGQGTRLTVV.

This clonotype was seen more than once but under ten times. The rearrangement joins TRBV9 to TRBJ1-1; tentatively, D is TRBD1 (6 bases). Trimming took off 4 bases at V and 3 bases at J, with 13 bases between the two ends. This CDR3 is 14 amino acids long. CDR1 and CDR2 (germline): SGDLS, YYNGEE. CDR3 sequence reads: CASSPSGGHTEAFF. The CDR3 bases are TGTGCCAGCAGCCCGTCTGGGGGGCACACTGAAGCTTTCTTT.

The J gene is TRBJ1-1, the V gene TRBV4-2; TRBD1 aligns across 7 bases. Germline lookup yields CDR1 LGHNA and CDR2 YNFKEQ. CDR3 length: 18 residues. V dropped 0 bases and J dropped 3; count of bases not matched to a gene: 13. In nucleotides, the CDR3 is TGTGCCAGCAGCCAAGATCAGATCGGCAGGGGGAGGGACACTGAAGCTTTCTTT. It is translated as CASSQDQIGRGRDTEAFF.

The rearrangement joins TRBV2 to TRBJ2-3; 7 nucleotides align to TRBD1. The CDR3 loop spans 16 amino acids. V was clipped by 6 bases and J by 0 bases; unmatched bases: 9. Germline V gene sequence: CDR1 SNHLY, CDR2 FYNNEI. Written as DNA, the CDR3 is TGTGCCAGCAGGGAGAGGGGGCCGGGGAGCACAGATACGCAGTATTTT. Encoded protein: CASRERGPGSTDTQYF.

This clonotype was counted at least ten times. The V gene is TRBV24-1, the J gene TRBJ2-1; perhaps D is TRBD1 or TRBD2 (5 bases each). Germline V gene lookup returns CDR1 KGHDR and CDR2 SFDVKD. Trimming cost V 9 bases and J 5 bases, with 13 bases left between them. The CDR3 is 13 amino acids. The CDR3 DNA is TGTGCCACCCAAGACTGGGGGAACAATGAGCAGTTCTTC. This sequence encodes CATQDWGNNEQFF.

This clonotype came up many times. The chain uses TRBV7-8 and TRBJ2-1; TRBD2 matches 14 bases. V dropped 3 bases and J dropped 10; count of bases not matched to a gene: 5. There are 15 residues in the CDR3. Germline CDR1 reads SGHVS; CDR2 reads FQNEAQ. This CDR3 is CASSFGLAGGPEQFF. DNA of the CDR3: TGTGCCAGCAGCTTCGGACTAGCGGGGGGCCCCGAGCAGTTCTTC. The whole variable domain, remainder taken from reference TRBV7-8 and TRBJ2-1, is GAGVSQSPRYKVAKRGQDVALRCDPISGHVSLFWYQQALGQGPEFLTYFQNEAQLDKSGLPSDRFFAERPEGSVSTLKIQRTQQEDSAVYLCASSFGLAGGPEQFFGPGTRLTVL.

The rearrangement uses TRBV6-1 and TRBJ2-5; a possible D gene is TRBD2 (6 bases). Germline CDR1 and CDR2: MNHNS and SASEGT. The germline V and J ends were trimmed by 8 bases and 2 bases, with 21 bases remaining between them. CDR3 length: 16 residues. CDR3 sequence (DNA): TGTGCCAGCCGGCGGGGTCGGGGTCCAGGGCAAGAGACCCAGTACTTC. Its translation is CASRRGRGPGQETQYF.

This clonotype was picked up many times. The chain is built from TRBV12-3 or TRBV12-4 and TRBJ2-5; D is ambiguous. Trimming shortened V by 7 bases and J by 4 bases, and 19 bases separated the two germline ends. The CDR3 sequence is 15 residues long. The DNA for the CDR3 is TGTGCCAGCACCCAGACCCCCGCCGTCCCAGAGACCCAGTACTTC. Translated, it gives CASTQTPAVPETQYF.